This T cell receptor (beta chain) was sequenced for a study of T cell repertoires in cytomegalovirus infection. The CDR3 contains 12 residues. The germline V and J ends were trimmed by 6 bases and 7 bases, with 12 bases remaining between them. On this clonotype: Its antigen is undetermined.

TCRdb reprocessed the reads with MiXCR, giving one entry per CDR3 protein. This sample yields about 770,000 distinct CDR3 sequences, of which about 28% are seen a single time; 13% belongs to the top ten. General study findings and limits: Clonotype analysis showed dominance of the ex vivo response by HLA-C-restricted CMV-specific TCR beta clonotypes. Pooled public TCR beta family frequency picked out CMV carriers with the relevant HLA.

This TCR came from a human donor in good health (CMV status not recorded). Some clones in this sample may be carry-over from other donors' samples. The chain is built from TRBV12-3 or TRBV12-4 and TRBJ2-5; TRBD1 might be the D (8 bases). This sample comprised cultured CD8+ T cells from PBMCs, obtained from culture after CMV antigen stimulation. The CDR3 sequence is CASRTGEGTQYF. The CDR3 DNA sequence: TGTGCCAGCAGGACAGGGGAGGGGACCCAGTACTTC.